One and the same sample provided the 28 T cell receptor beta chains below, sequenced in a study of T cells in Graves' hyperthyroidism and ophthalmopathy. Amplification yielded TCR beta CDR3 regions, with RNA transcripts as the source. HTBI primers drove first-round RT-PCR of the TCR CDR3. MiXCR was run by TCRdb on the multiplex PCR reads, yielding one entry per CDR3 protein. The sample records approximately 870,000 distinct CDR3 sequences, 35% to 45% being singletons. The material sequenced was blood. The receptor set was obtained from a man between 18 and 35 years old with Graves' hyperthyroidism.

Comment on this clonotype: A read error may account for a junction end that differs from germline. V is TRBV19 and J is TRBJ2-2; D is unclear. The CDR3 loop spans 14 amino acids. The V gene's germline CDR1 is LNHDA and CDR2 SQIVND (reference sequence). The CDR3 protein is CASSLPDNTGQLFF. CDR3 nucleotides: TGTGCCAGTAGCTTGCCAGACAACACCGGGCAGCTGTTTTTT.

The DNA for the CDR3 is TGTGCCAGCAGCCAGGAACAGGTCCATCGCTCCTACGAGCAGTACTTC. Residues: CASSQEQVHRSYEQYF. The chain joins TRBV4-2 to TRBJ2-7; possible D gene TRBD1, 5 bases. The CDR3 covers 16 residues. Per germline, CDR1 LGHNA and CDR2 YNFKEQ. The V and J ends lost 3 bases and 0 bases respectively, with 15 bases between them.

The chain couples TRBV7-9 to TRBJ2-7, with D maybe TRBD1 (5 bases). V gave up 2 bases and J gave up 2 bases, with 13 bases separating them. Germline-derived CDR1 and CDR2 are SEHNR and FQNEAQ (reference sequence). CDR3 length: 15 residues. CDR3 nucleotides: TGTGCCAGCAGCTTAATCAAGGGGTACCCCTACGAGCAGTACTTC. Amino acids: CASSLIKGYPYEQYF.

The chain is built from TRBV20-1 and TRBJ2-5, with 10 bases aligning to TRBD2. The CDR3 contains 15 residues. Germline loops: CDR1 DFQATT, CDR2 SNEGSKA (reference sequence). With V trimmed by 3 bases and J by 3 bases, 7 bases remained unmatched. The CDR3 bases are TGCAGTGCTAGGGGGAGGAGCGGGAGGGAAGAGACCCAGTACTTC. Its protein is CSARGRSGREETQYF.

This clonotype has ten or more counts. The chain links TRBV7-8 to TRBJ2-5; possibly TRBD1 for D (6 bases). Deletions cut 7 bases from V and 4 bases from J, with 19 bases between. Germline loops: CDR1 SGHVS, CDR2 FQNEAQ. The CDR3 length is 15 residues. CDR3 DNA sequence: TGTGCCAGCACCACCCGGGACAAGACAATAGAGACCCAGTACTTC. Translating gives CASTTRDKTIETQYF.

The rearrangement joins TRBV3-1 to TRBJ1-1; the D is unclear. In germline, CDR1 is LGHDT, CDR2 YNNKEL (reference sequence). The CDR3 totals 14 residues. V shed 0 bases and J shed 5 bases, with 10 bases lying between them. The CDR3 coding sequence is TGTGCCAGCAGCCAAGAATATGAGAGGACTGAAGCTTTCTTT. Translation gives CASSQEYERTEAFF.

This clonotype was observed many times. The rearrangement joins TRBV29-1 to TRBJ2-7; 7 nucleotides line up with TRBD1. After removal of 0 bases from V and 3 bases from J, the junction contained 5 bases not matched to a gene. The CDR3 totals 14 residues. Germline CDR1 reads SQVTM; CDR2 reads ANQGSEA. CDR3 coding DNA: TGCAGCGTTGAAGATCCACAGGGGTACTACGAGCAGTACTTC. Protein: CSVEDPQGYYEQYF.

The chain carries TRBV15 and TRBJ1-4, with unresolved D. Germline V gene lookup returns CDR1 LNHNV and CDR2 YYDKDF (reference sequence). V lost 0 bases to trimming and J lost 8 bases, with 10 bases between them. The CDR3 has 14 residues. Written as DNA, the CDR3 is TGTGCCACCAGCAGAGAGGTTCTTGGGGAAAAACTGTTTTTT. Protein sequence: CATSREVLGEKLFF.

The chain couples TRBV20-1 to TRBJ2-5; TRBD2 might be the D (6 bases). The V end was cut by 1 base, the J end by 0 bases, with 12 bases between. This CDR3 is built from 15 residues. In germline, CDR1 is DFQATT, CDR2 SNEGSKA (reference sequence). The CDR3: CSARGTGVNQETQYF. CDR3 in DNA: TGCAGTGCTAGAGGGACGGGGGTAAACCAAGAGACCCAGTACTTC.

Remarks on this clonotype: The junction departs from the called germline gene at one end, perhaps through a read error. This sequence joins TRBV6-6 and TRBJ1-6, with a weak D call TRBD1 (6 bases). The CDR3 is made up of 15 amino acids. Germline V CDR1 and CDR2: MNHNY, SVGAGI (reference sequence). The DNA for the CDR3 is TGTGCCAGCAGGCTGACGGGGGGCGTTAATTCACTCCTCCACTTT. This gives the protein CASRLTGGVNSLLHF.

Concerning this clonotype: Sequence at one end of the junction differs from germline and may be a read error. This chain links TRBV10-3 with TRBJ1-5, with D hard to call. Looked up from germline, CDR1 is ENHRY and CDR2 is SYGVKD. CDR3 length equals 13 residues. CDR3 loop: CASSSSGSQPQHF. DNA of the CDR3: TGTGCCAGCAGTTCCTCTGGGAGTCAGCCCCAGCATTTT.

This sequence joins TRBV9 and TRBJ2-7; TRBD1 aligns across 9 bases. Germline CDR1 reads SGDLS; CDR2 reads YYNGEE. The V segment lost 5 bases and the J segment 0 bases; nucleotides outside the gene matches: 15. The length of the CDR3 is 18 residues. For the CDR3, the DNA is TGTGCCAGCAGTTCCTCTCACCATGGGACAGGGAGCTCCTACGAGCAGTACTTC. Encoded protein: CASSSSHHGTGSSYEQYF.

On this clonotype itself: A clone one base away is much larger, so this may be a read error. The V gene is TRBV7-3, the J gene TRBJ1-6; D uncertain. Germline V gene sequence: CDR1 SGHTA, CDR2 FQGTGA. The CDR3 extends over 14 amino acids. CDR3 nucleotides: TGTGCCAGCAGCTTTACGGGCCCTTATTCACCCCTCCAGTTT. Encoded protein: CASSFTGPYSPLQF.

This clonotype has a count of ten or more. This sequence joins TRBV2 and TRBJ1-1; D gene uncertain. The CDR3 runs to 12 residues. Looked up from germline, CDR1 is SNHLY and CDR2 is FYNNEI. The ends were cut back, 0 bases at V and 7 bases at J, with 6 bases in the middle. The CDR3 here is CASSEAVVEAFF. DNA of the CDR3: TGTGCCAGCAGTGAAGCGGTGGTTGAAGCTTTCTTT. Supplemented by reference TRBV2 and TRBJ1-1, the full variable domain reads EPEVTQTPSHQVTQMGQEVILRCVPISNHLYFYWYRQILGQKVEFLVSFYNNEISEKSEIFDDQFSVERPDGSNFTLKIRSTKLEDSAMYFCASSEAVVEAFFGQGTRLTVV.

This chain links TRBV5-1 with TRBJ2-2, with 7 bases matching TRBD1. CDR1 is SGHRS, CDR2 YFSETQ, per germline. CDR3 size: 17 residues. Losses at the gene ends were 5 bases for V and 1 base for J; bases not matched to a gene: 11. DNA of the CDR3: TGCGCCAGCAGTCCGACAACAGGGGACCTGAACACCGGGGAGCTGTTTTTT. It codes for CASSPTTGDLNTGELFF.

This clonotype was observed at least ten times. J is TRBJ2-7 and V is TRBV9, with a tentative D call TRBD1 (6 bases). Trimming left V 3 bases short and J 1 base short, with 8 bases between. The germline gives CDR1 SGDLS, CDR2 YYNGEE. The CDR3 totals 13 residues. The CDR3 reads CASSAGQSYEQYF. The CDR3 DNA reads TGTGCCAGCAGCGCCGGACAGTCCTACGAGCAGTACTTC.

This clonotype occurred a few times. The CDR3 protein is CASSLRQGGYGYTF. In DNA form, the CDR3 reads TGTGCCAGCAGCCTTCGACAGGGGGGATATGGCTACACCTTC. The rearrangement links TRBV12-3 or TRBV12-4 to TRBJ1-2, with 9 bases fitting TRBD1. The CDR3 sequence is 14 residues long. J gave up 5 bases and V 6 bases, and 7 bases lay outside the gene matches.

V usage is TRBV7-2 and J usage is TRBJ1-1; D uncertain. This CDR3 is built from 13 residues. The V gene lost 3 bases and the J gene lost 6 bases, with 11 bases spanning the gap. Germline lookup yields CDR1 SGHTA and CDR2 FQGNSA. The CDR3: CASSFQAAPEAFF. For the CDR3, the DNA is TGTGCCAGCAGCTTTCAAGCTGCCCCTGAAGCTTTCTTT.

There are many counts of this clonotype. The chain combines TRBV15 with TRBJ1-1; D remains ambiguous. Per the germline V gene, CDR1 is LNHNV and CDR2 is YYDKDF (reference sequence). The CDR3 is made up of 15 amino acids. V lost 0 bases to trimming and J lost 6 bases, with 14 bases between them. Here the CDR3 DNA reads TGTGCCACCAGCAGAGAACGGCGTATGGGCGCTGAAGCTTTCTTT. It encodes CATSRERRMGAEAFF.

CDR3 nucleotide sequence: TGTGCCAGCAGCTGGGGGGGCGATCCAGCCTACGAGCAGTACTTC. Translated: CASSWGGDPAYEQYF. The J gene is TRBJ2-7, the V gene TRBV7-2, with D perhaps TRBD2 (7 bases). The CDR3 totals 15 residues. Germline CDR1 SGHTA, CDR2 FQGNSA. The V and J ends lost 4 bases and 2 bases respectively, with 15 bases between them.

This chain uses TRBV6-5 with TRBJ1-1; D perhaps matches TRBD1 (5 bases). The CDR3 runs 16 residues. The germline V gene has CDR1 MNHEY and CDR2 SVGAGI. Trimming took 6 bases from V and 4 from J, leaving 21 bases between them. CDR3 residues: CASRGGGRELATEAFF. CDR3 in DNA: TGTGCCAGCAGGGGGGGAGGTAGGGAATTGGCCACTGAAGCTTTCTTT.

The count of this clonotype is one. One base away lies a much larger clone, so this may be a sequencing read error. The rearrangement joins TRBV7-9 to TRBJ1-1; tentatively, D is TRBD1 (5 bases). V lost 3 bases and J 4 bases, leaving 18 bases between the germline ends. CDR1 and CDR2 from the germline V gene are SEHNR and FQNEAQ (reference sequence). CDR3 length equals 16 residues. The CDR3 DNA reads as TGTGCCAGCAGCTTGGGGGTGACGGGGAAGGGCACTGAAGCTTTCTTT. Translated: CASSLGVTGKGTEAFF.

The chain combines TRBV9 with TRBJ2-7; 7 nucleotides line up with TRBD1. CDR1 is SGDLS, CDR2 YYNGEE, per germline. V gave up 0 bases and J gave up 0 bases; unmatched junction bases: 3. The CDR3 covers 15 residues. For the CDR3, the DNA is TGTGCCAGCAGCGTAGGCCGGGACAGCTCCTACGAGCAGTACTTC. Translation gives CASSVGRDSSYEQYF.

This clonotype was seen at least ten times. This chain connects TRBV2 to TRBJ2-6; unclear D gene. CDR3 length: 14 residues. V dropped 6 bases and J dropped 0 bases, with 6 bases sitting between them. CDR1 is SNHLY and CDR2 is FYNNEI in the germline V gene. The CDR3 reads CASSPPSGANVLTF. As DNA, the CDR3 is TGTGCCAGCAGCCCACCCTCTGGGGCCAACGTCCTGACTTTC.

In this sample, this clonotype turned up many times. The V and J genes are TRBV19 and TRBJ2-7; no clear D gene. Germline values: CDR1 LNHDA, CDR2 SQIVND (reference sequence). Trimming stripped 4 bases from V and 3 bases from J, with 13 bases between. CDR3 length: 14 amino acids. The CDR3 loop is CASSKARAGYEQYF. The CDR3 DNA sequence: TGTGCCAGTAGTAAGGCCCGAGCCGGCTACGAGCAGTACTTC.

This chain joins TRBV7-9 and TRBJ1-3; D not resolved. The germline V gene encodes CDR1 SEHNR and CDR2 FQNEAQ (reference sequence). The CDR3 is 15 amino acids. Trimming took off 5 bases at V and 0 bases at J, with 11 bases between the two ends. CDR3 amino acids: CASSPSTSSGNTIYF. The CDR3 bases are TGTGCCAGCAGCCCCTCCACTAGCTCTGGAAACACCATATATTTT. The full variable domain, its missing parts supplied by reference TRBV7-9 and TRBJ1-3, is DTGVSQNPRHKITKRGQNVTFRCDPISEHNRLYWYRQTLGQGPEFLTYFQNEAQLEKSRLLSDRFSAERPKGSFSTLEIQRTEQGDSAMYLCASSPSTSSGNTIYFGEGSWLTVV.

In its sample, this clonotype was seen a few times. The V and J genes are TRBV15 and TRBJ1-4; D possibly corresponds to TRBD1 (6 bases). CDR1 and CDR2 (germline): LNHNV, YYDKDF (reference sequence). With 0 bases removed from V and 3 bases from J, the gap between germline ends came to 14 bases. This CDR3 spans 17 amino acids. The CDR3, as DNA: TGTGCCACCAGCAGAGATTGGCCGGGGGCGGCTAATGAAAAACTGTTTTTT. It translates to CATSRDWPGAANEKLFF.

This clonotype was seen once. A much bigger clone sits one base away, suggesting this may be a read error. V usage is TRBV15 and J usage is TRBJ2-5, with unresolved D. Trimming took 10 bases from V and 3 from J, leaving 9 bases between them. Germline V gene sequence: CDR1 LNHNV, CDR2 YYDKDF (reference sequence). CDR3 length equals 11 residues. The CDR3 sequence is CASRYKETQYF. The CDR3 DNA reads TGTGCCAGCAGGTACAAAGAGACCCAGTACTTC.